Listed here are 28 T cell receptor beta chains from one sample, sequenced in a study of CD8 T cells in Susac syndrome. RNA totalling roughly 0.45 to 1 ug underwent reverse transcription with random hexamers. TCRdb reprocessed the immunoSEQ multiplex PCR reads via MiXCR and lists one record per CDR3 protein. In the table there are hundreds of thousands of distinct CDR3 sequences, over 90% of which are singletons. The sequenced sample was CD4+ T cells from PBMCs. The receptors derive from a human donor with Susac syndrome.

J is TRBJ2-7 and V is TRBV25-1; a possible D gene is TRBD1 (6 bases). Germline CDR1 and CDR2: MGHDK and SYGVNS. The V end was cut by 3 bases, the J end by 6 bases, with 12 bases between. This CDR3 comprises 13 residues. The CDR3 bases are TGTGCCAGCAGTGAGACAGGAATGGGCGAGCAGTACTTC. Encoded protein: CASSETGMGEQYF.

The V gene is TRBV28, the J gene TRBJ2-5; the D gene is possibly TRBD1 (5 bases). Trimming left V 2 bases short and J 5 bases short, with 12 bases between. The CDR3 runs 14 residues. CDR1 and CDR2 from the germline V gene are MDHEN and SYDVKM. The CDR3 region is CASSLIQAQETQYF. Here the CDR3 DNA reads TGTGCCAGCAGTTTAATACAGGCCCAGGAGACCCAGTACTTC.

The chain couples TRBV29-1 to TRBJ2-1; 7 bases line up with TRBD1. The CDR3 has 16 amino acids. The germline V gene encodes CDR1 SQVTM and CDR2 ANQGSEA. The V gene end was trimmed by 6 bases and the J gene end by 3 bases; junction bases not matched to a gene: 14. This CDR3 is CSVLLPGQLLYNEQFF. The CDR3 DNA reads TGCAGCGTCCTACTCCCGGGACAGCTTCTCTACAATGAGCAGTTCTTC.

Here the CDR3 reads CAVGAGSDKGEKLFF. The CDR3 DNA reads TGTGCGGTTGGCGCCGGGAGCGATAAAGGTGAAAAACTGTTTTTT. V usage is TRBV28 and J usage is TRBJ1-4; no clear D gene. Germline-derived CDR1 and CDR2 are MDHEN and SYDVKM. This CDR3 contains 15 residues.

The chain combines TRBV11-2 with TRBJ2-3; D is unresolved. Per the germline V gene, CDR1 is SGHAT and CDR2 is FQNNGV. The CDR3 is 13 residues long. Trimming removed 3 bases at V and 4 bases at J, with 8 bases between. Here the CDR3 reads CASSLSLSDTQYF. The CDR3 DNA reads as TGTGCCAGCAGCTTGAGCCTATCAGATACGCAGTATTTT.

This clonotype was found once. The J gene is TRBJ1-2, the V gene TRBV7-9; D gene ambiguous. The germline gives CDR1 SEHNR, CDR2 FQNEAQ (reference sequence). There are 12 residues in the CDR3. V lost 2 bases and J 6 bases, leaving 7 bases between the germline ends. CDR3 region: CASSLTWDGYTF. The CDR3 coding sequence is TGTGCCAGCAGCTTAACCTGGGATGGCTACACCTTC.

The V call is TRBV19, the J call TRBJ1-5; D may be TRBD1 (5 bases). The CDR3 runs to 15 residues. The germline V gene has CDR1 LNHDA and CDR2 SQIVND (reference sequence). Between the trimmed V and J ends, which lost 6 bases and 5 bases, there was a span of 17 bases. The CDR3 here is CASSDRGSGDQPQHF. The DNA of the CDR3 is TGTGCCAGTAGCGACAGAGGGAGTGGAGATCAGCCCCAGCATTTT.

The CDR3 nucleotides read TGTGCCAGCATGGACTTGAATAATTCACCCCTCCACTTT. Translating it yields CASMDLNNSPLHF. V is TRBV27 and J is TRBJ1-6; D gene unclear. Trimming removed 7 bases from V and 5 bases from J, with 9 bases in between. Germline V gene sequence: CDR1 MNHEY, CDR2 SMNVEV (reference sequence). CDR3 length: 13 residues.

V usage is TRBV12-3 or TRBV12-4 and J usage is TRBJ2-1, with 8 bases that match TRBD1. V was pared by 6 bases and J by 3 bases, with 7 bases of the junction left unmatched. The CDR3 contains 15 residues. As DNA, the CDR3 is TGTGCCAGCAGACCGGGACAGGTACTCTACAATGAGCAGTTCTTC. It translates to CASRPGQVLYNEQFF.

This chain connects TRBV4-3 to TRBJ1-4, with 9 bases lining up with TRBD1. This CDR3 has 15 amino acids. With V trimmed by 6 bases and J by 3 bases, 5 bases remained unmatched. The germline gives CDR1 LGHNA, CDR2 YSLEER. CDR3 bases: TGCGCCAGCAGGGAACAGGGGGCCGCTAATGAAAAACTGTTTTTT. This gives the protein CASREQGAANEKLFF.

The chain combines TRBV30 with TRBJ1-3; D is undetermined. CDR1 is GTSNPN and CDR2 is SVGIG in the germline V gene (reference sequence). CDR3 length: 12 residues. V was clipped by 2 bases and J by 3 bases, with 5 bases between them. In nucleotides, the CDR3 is TGTGCCTGGAGTATTCGTGGAAACACCATATATTTT. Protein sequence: CAWSIRGNTIYF.

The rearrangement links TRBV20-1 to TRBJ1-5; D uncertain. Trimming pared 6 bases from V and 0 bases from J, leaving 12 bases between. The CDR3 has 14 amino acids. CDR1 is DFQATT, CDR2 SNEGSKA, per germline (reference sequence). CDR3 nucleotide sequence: TGCAGTGCCTTAGACATGTATAGCAATCAGCCCCAGCATTTT. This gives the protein CSALDMYSNQPQHF.

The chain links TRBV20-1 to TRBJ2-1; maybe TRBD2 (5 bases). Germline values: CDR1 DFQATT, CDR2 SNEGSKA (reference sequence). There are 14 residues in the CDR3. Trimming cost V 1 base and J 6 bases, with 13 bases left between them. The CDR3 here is CSARVEDVFNEQFF. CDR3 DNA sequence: TGCAGTGCTAGAGTGGAGGACGTCTTCAATGAGCAGTTCTTC.

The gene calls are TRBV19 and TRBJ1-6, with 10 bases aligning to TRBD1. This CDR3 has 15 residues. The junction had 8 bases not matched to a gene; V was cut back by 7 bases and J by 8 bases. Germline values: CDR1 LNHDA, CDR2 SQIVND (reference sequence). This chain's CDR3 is CASIPGTGADSPLHF. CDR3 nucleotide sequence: TGTGCCAGTATCCCCGGGACAGGGGCTGATTCACCCCTCCACTTT.

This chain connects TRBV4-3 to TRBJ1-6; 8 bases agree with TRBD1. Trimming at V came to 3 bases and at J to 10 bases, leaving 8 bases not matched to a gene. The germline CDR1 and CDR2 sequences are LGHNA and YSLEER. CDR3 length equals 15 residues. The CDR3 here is CASSQAGGGGSPLHF. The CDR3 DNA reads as TGCGCCAGCAGCCAGGCAGGGGGCGGCGGATCACCCCTCCACTTT.

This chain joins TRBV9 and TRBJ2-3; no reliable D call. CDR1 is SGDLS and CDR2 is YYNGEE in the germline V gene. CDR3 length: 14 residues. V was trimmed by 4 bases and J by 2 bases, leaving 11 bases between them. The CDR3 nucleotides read TGTGCCAGCAGCCCCCGCCCCCTCACAGATACGCAGTATTTT. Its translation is CASSPRPLTDTQYF.

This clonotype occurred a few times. Here the CDR3 DNA reads TGCAGTGCTAGATGGGGCCGGGACCCCTGGCAGTACTTC. Protein sequence: CSARWGRDPWQYF. The J gene is TRBJ2-7, the V gene TRBV20-1; either TRBD1 or TRBD2 may fit D (5 bases each). Trimming shortened V by 2 bases and J by 9 bases, and 17 bases separated the two germline ends. The length of the CDR3 is 13 residues. Germline V lookup: CDR1 DFQATT, CDR2 SNEGSKA (reference sequence).

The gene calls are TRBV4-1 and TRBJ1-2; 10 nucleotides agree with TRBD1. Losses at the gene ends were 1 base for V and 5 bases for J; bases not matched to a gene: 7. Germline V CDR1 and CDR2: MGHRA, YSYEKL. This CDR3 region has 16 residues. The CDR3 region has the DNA TGCGCCAGCAGCCAAGGACAGGGGGCCAGATGGTATGGCTACACCTTC. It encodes CASSQGQGARWYGYTF.

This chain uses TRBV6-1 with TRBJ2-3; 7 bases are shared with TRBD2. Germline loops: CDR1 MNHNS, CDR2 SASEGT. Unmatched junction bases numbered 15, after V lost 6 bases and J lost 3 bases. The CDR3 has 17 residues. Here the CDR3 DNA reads TGTGCCAGCAGGGGGACGGGCGGGGAGCGGGGAACAGATACGCAGTATTTT. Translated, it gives CASRGTGGERGTDTQYF.

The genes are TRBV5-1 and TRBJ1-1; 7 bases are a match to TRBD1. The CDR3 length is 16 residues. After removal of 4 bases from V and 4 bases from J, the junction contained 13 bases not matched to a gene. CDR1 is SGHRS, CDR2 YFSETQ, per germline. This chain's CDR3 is CASSPHFGTVATEAFF. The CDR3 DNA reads TGCGCCAGCAGCCCTCATTTTGGGACAGTTGCCACTGAAGCTTTCTTT.

The CDR3 DNA reads as TGTGCCAGCAGCTTACGCCGGGACCGCAGGGCAGATACGCAGTATTTT. Translating it yields CASSLRRDRRADTQYF. The chain recombines TRBV11-2 with TRBJ2-3; either TRBD1 or TRBD2 may supply D (5 bases each). V was trimmed by 2 bases and J by 4 bases, leaving 16 bases between them. This CDR3 is 16 amino acids long. Germline V CDR1 and CDR2: SGHAT, FQNNGV.

The CDR3: CSASLRGPGGELFF. CDR3 DNA sequence: TGCAGTGCCTCCCTGCGGGGGCCCGGGGGGGAGCTGTTTTTT. The J gene is TRBJ2-2, the V gene TRBV20-1; TRBD2 is a possible D gene (7 bases). Trimming stripped 6 bases from V and 8 bases from J, with 19 bases between. CDR1 DFQATT and CDR2 SNEGSKA come from the germline V gene (reference sequence). The CDR3 loop spans 14 amino acids.

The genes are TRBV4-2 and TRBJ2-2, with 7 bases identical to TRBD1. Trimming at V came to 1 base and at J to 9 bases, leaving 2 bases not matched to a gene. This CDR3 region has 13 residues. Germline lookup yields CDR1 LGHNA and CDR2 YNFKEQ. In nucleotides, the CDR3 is TGTGCCAGCAGCCAAGGACAGGGCTGGGAGCTGTTTTTT. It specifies CASSQGQGWELFF.

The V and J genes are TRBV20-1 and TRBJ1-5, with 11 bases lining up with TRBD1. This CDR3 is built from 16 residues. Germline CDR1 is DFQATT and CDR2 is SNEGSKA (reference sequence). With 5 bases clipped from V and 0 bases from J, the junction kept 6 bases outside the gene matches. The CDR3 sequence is CSAPGTGGTSNQPQHF. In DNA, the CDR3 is TGCAGTGCTCCTGGGACAGGGGGGACTAGCAATCAGCCCCAGCATTTT.

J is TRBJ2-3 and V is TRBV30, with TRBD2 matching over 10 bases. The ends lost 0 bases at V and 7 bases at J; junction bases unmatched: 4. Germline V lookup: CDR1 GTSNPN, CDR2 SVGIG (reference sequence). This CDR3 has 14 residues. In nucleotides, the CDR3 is TGTGCCTGGAGTGTTAGCGGGGGGCTATATACGCAGTATTTT. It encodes CAWSVSGGLYTQYF.

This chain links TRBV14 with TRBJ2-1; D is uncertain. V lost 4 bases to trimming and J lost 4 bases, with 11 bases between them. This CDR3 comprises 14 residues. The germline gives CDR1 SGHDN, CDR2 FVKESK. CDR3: CASSPSIPYNEQFF. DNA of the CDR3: TGTGCCAGCAGCCCCTCGATTCCGTACAATGAGCAGTTCTTC.

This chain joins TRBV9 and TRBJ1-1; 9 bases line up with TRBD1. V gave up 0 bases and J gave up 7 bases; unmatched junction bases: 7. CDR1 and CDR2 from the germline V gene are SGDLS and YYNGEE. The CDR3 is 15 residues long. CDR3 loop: CASSVVITGGFEAFF. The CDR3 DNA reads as TGTGCCAGCAGCGTAGTGATCACAGGGGGCTTTGAAGCTTTCTTT.

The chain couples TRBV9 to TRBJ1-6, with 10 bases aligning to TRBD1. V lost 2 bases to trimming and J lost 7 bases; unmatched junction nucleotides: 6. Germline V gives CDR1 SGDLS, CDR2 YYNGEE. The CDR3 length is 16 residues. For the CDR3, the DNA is TGTGCCAGCAGCGTCGGAGACAGGGGGCTCAATTCACCCCTCCACTTT. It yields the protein CASSVGDRGLNSPLHF.